This section outlines one T cell receptor beta chain sequence together with its context. This entry is derived from a study of blood T cell repertoires in COVID-19. Looking at the study overall: Whether acute or convalescent, the COVID-19 samples came from the United States, Italy and Spain. The analysed material was cDNA or gDNA that came from T cells, B-cell-depleted T cells, or PBMCs.

Per the original methods: Nucleated cell counts were estimated from reference gene primer amplification. Assay used: immunoSEQ multiplex PCR; TCRdb lists only in-frame clones, some missing. V and J calls and clone size are as listed in that table; D and trimming were resolved from the DNA. The table includes roughly 230,000 clones, 84% detected once. The clonotype originates from a woman of 80 years or more with COVID-19, enrolled during active disease. The specimen was peripheral blood.

The CDR3 DNA reads as TGTGCCAGCAGCCCTACAGGCACTAACTATGGCTACACCTTC. This translates into CASSPTGTNYGYTF. The chain recombines TRBV6-2 or TRBV6-3 with TRBJ1-2, with D possibly matching TRBD1 (5 bases). The V gene's germline CDR1 is MNHEY and CDR2 SVGEGT. The CDR3 is 14 residues long. Trimming removed 6 bases from V and 0 bases from J, with 11 bases in between.